The rows below give T cell receptor beta chains drawn from one sample of a study of blood T cells in healthy people across ages. Each CDR3 protein gets one entry after TCRdb re-called the 5' RACE reads with MiXCR. Of approximately 2,000,000 distinct CDR3 sequences detected, 39% appear once; the ten largest clones hold more than 20%. The sample comprised blood. The receptors derive from a human donor in good health. CDR3s include the opening cysteine and the closing phenylalanine or tryptophan. The D gene is left open where the match is weak. Some rows have no size entry. The others give once, few or many, or a class for an expanded clone.

D gene: -; clone size: -; CDR3 length: 17; J gene: TRBJ2-3; V gene: TRBV20-1; CDR3 DNA: TGCAGTGCTAGAGAGCCCCGTACTACTTACCTCACAGATACGCAGTATTTT; CDR3 protein: CSAREPRTTYLTDTQYF
D gene: -; clone size: few; CDR3 length: 13; J gene: TRBJ2-7; V gene: TRBV5-1; CDR3 DNA: TGCGCCAGCAGCCGGGAATTAGGGAACGAGCAGTACTTC; CDR3 protein: CASSRELGNEQYF
D gene: -; clone size: -; CDR3 length: 13; J gene: TRBJ1-2; V gene: TRBV4-3; CDR3 DNA: TGCGCCAGCAGCCAAGATCCGGACAAGGGCTACACCTTC; CDR3 protein: CASSQDPDKGYTF
D gene: TRBD2; clone size: -; CDR3 length: 17; J gene: TRBJ2-1; V gene: TRBV27; CDR3 DNA: TGTGCCAGCAGCCCCTTTCTAGCGGGGGCCTTCGCCAATAAGCAGTTCTTC; CDR3 protein: CASSPFLAGAFANKQFF
D gene: -; clone size: -; CDR3 length: 13; J gene: TRBJ1-2; V gene: TRBV6-2/TRBV6-3; CDR3 DNA: TGTGCCAGCAGTTACCTCAAGGACTATGGCTACACCTTC; CDR3 protein: CASSYLKDYGYTF
D gene: TRBD2; clone size: few; CDR3 length: 15; J gene: TRBJ2-7; V gene: TRBV7-9; CDR3 DNA: TGTGCCAGCAGCTCTAGCGGGGGGACCTTCTACGAGCAGTACTTC; CDR3 protein: CASSSSGGTFYEQYF
D gene: TRBD1; clone size: -; CDR3 length: 17; J gene: TRBJ2-1; V gene: TRBV10-3; CDR3 DNA: TGTGCCATCAGTCAGTCGTGGGACAGGGGAGGCGACAATGAGCAGTTCTTC; CDR3 protein: CAISQSWDRGGDNEQFF
D gene: -; clone size: -; CDR3 length: 14; J gene: TRBJ2-1; V gene: TRBV29-1; CDR3 DNA: TGCAGCGTATCCTTGAAGTTAGGGGTCAATGAGCAGTTCTTC; CDR3 protein: CSVSLKLGVNEQFF
D gene: TRBD2; clone size: -; CDR3 length: 13; J gene: TRBJ2-3; V gene: TRBV6-5; CDR3 DNA: TGTGCCACCCTAGCGGGGAGCACAGATACGCAGTATTTT; CDR3 protein: CATLAGSTDTQYF
D gene: -; clone size: few; CDR3 length: 14; J gene: TRBJ2-1; V gene: TRBV20-1; CDR3 DNA: TGCAGTGCTTTAGGGGCTAGAATTGACAATGAGCAGTTCTTC; CDR3 protein: CSALGARIDNEQFF
D gene: -; clone size: few; CDR3 length: 10; J gene: TRBJ2-5; V gene: TRBV29-1; CDR3 DNA: TGCAGCGTTGATAGACCCTTCGGGTACTTC; CDR3 protein: CSVDRPFGYF
D gene: TRBD1; clone size: few; CDR3 length: 14; J gene: TRBJ1-1; V gene: TRBV5-1; CDR3 DNA: TGTGCCAGCAGTTTGGGCCAGGGGGAGACTGAAGCTTTCTTT; CDR3 protein: CASSLGQGETEAFF
D gene: -; clone size: few; CDR3 length: 13; J gene: TRBJ1-2; V gene: TRBV6-2/TRBV6-3; CDR3 DNA: TGTGCCAGCACGCCCGGATTTAACTATGGCTACACCTTC; CDR3 protein: CASTPGFNYGYTF
D gene: TRBD1; clone size: few; CDR3 length: 17; J gene: TRBJ2-1; V gene: TRBV7-2; CDR3 DNA: TGTGCCAGCAGCTTGAACCTCCCGGGACAGGGTAACAATGAGCAGTTCTTC; CDR3 protein: CASSLNLPGQGNNEQFF
D gene: TRBD1; clone size: -; CDR3 length: 14; J gene: TRBJ1-2; V gene: TRBV7-9; CDR3 DNA: TGTGCCAGCAGCTTAGGGACAGGCCGAGGGGGCTACACCTTC; CDR3 protein: CASSLGTGRGGYTF
D gene: -; clone size: once; CDR3 length: 13; J gene: TRBJ1-2; V gene: TRBV28; CDR3 DNA: TGTGCCAGCACCACGGGACACATCGATGGCTACACCTTC; CDR3 protein: CASTTGHIDGYTF
D gene: -; clone size: -; CDR3 length: 14; J gene: TRBJ2-3; V gene: TRBV29-1; CDR3 DNA: TGCAGCGTTGCCTACGGCGTAAGGGCAGATACGCAGTATTTT; CDR3 protein: CSVAYGVRADTQYF
D gene: -; clone size: -; CDR3 length: 12; J gene: TRBJ1-4; V gene: TRBV15; CDR3 DNA: TGTGCCACCAGCAGAGAACCCAGAGTACTGTTTTTT; CDR3 protein: CATSREPRVLFF
D gene: TRBD1; clone size: few; CDR3 length: 14; J gene: TRBJ2-1; V gene: TRBV11-2; CDR3 DNA: TGTGCCAGCAGCCCCGGGACAGGGTCCAATGAGCAGTTCTTC; CDR3 protein: CASSPGTGSNEQFF
D gene: TRBD2; clone size: many; CDR3 length: 15; J gene: TRBJ2-1; V gene: TRBV7-2; CDR3 DNA: TGTGCCAGCAGCGCCCAGCGGGGGGTCGGCAATGAGCAGTTCTTC; CDR3 protein: CASSAQRGVGNEQFF
D gene: -; clone size: -; CDR3 length: 12; J gene: TRBJ2-7; V gene: TRBV3-1; CDR3 DNA: TGTGCCAGCAGCCAACAGCTATACGAGCAGTACTTC; CDR3 protein: CASSQQLYEQYF
D gene: -; clone size: -; CDR3 length: 15; J gene: TRBJ2-4; V gene: TRBV20-1; CDR3 DNA: TGCAGTGCTAGAGGGCCGGGGCTGCAGATAGACATTCAGTACTTC; CDR3 protein: CSARGPGLQIDIQYF
D gene: -; clone size: -; CDR3 length: 15; J gene: TRBJ2-3; V gene: TRBV6-1; CDR3 DNA: TGTGCCAGCAGTGAACTTGGCGGACGCACAGATACGCAGTATTTT; CDR3 protein: CASSELGGRTDTQYF
D gene: -; clone size: -; CDR3 length: 15; J gene: TRBJ1-2; V gene: TRBV10-3; CDR3 DNA: TGTGCCATCAGTGAGGGGCAGACAGGAGCCTATGGCTACACCTTC; CDR3 protein: CAISEGQTGAYGYTF
D gene: TRBD1; clone size: -; CDR3 length: 14; J gene: TRBJ1-2; V gene: TRBV7-2; CDR3 DNA: TGTGCCAGCAGCTTAGAGGGACAGTACTATGGCTACACCTTC; CDR3 protein: CASSLEGQYYGYTF
D gene: TRBD1; clone size: many; CDR3 length: 12; J gene: TRBJ1-2; V gene: TRBV29-1; CDR3 DNA: TGCAGCGTTGAAGCAGGGGGCTATGGCTACACCTTC; CDR3 protein: CSVEAGGYGYTF
D gene: -; clone size: -; CDR3 length: 12; J gene: TRBJ2-5; V gene: TRBV10-2; CDR3 DNA: TGCGCCGCCGAGGGCCTCGAAGAGACCCAGTACTTC; CDR3 protein: CAAEGLEETQYF
D gene: -; clone size: few; CDR3 length: 16; J gene: TRBJ1-2; V gene: TRBV12-3/TRBV12-4; CDR3 DNA: TGTGCCAGCAGTCAAGACTGGCAACTAGCTAACTATGGCTACACCTTC; CDR3 protein: CASSQDWQLANYGYTF
D gene: TRBD1; clone size: few; CDR3 length: 16; J gene: TRBJ2-7; V gene: TRBV6-5; CDR3 DNA: TGTGCCAGCAGTTACTCGACAGGGATGATCTCCTACGAGCAGTACTTC; CDR3 protein: CASSYSTGMISYEQYF
D gene: TRBD1; clone size: -; CDR3 length: 16; J gene: TRBJ1-2; V gene: TRBV5-1; CDR3 DNA: TGCGCCAGCAGGAGGACAGGGTTTTCCACGGACTATGGCTACACCTTC; CDR3 protein: CASRRTGFSTDYGYTF
D gene: -; clone size: -; CDR3 length: 12; J gene: TRBJ1-1; V gene: TRBV29-1; CDR3 DNA: TGCAGCGCCGAAGGGCAGAACACTGAAGCTTTCTTT; CDR3 protein: CSAEGQNTEAFF
D gene: -; clone size: -; CDR3 length: 12; J gene: TRBJ2-7; V gene: TRBV6-2/TRBV6-3; CDR3 DNA: TGTGCCAGCAGTGGACAGTCTGGGGAGCAGTACTTC; CDR3 protein: CASSGQSGEQYF
D gene: -; clone size: -; CDR3 length: 16; J gene: TRBJ2-5; V gene: TRBV12-3/TRBV12-4; CDR3 DNA: TGTGCCAGCAGCCCCGGGGACGGAAGGTACCAAGAGACCCAGTACTTC; CDR3 protein: CASSPGDGRYQETQYF
D gene: TRBD2; clone size: once; CDR3 length: 15; J gene: TRBJ2-3; V gene: TRBV18; CDR3 DNA: TGTGCCAGCTCACCATCACTGGCGGGGGACGATACGCAGTATTTT; CDR3 protein: CASSPSLAGDDTQYF
D gene: -; clone size: -; CDR3 length: 15; J gene: TRBJ2-5; V gene: TRBV7-9; CDR3 DNA: TGTGCCAGCAGCTTAGCGGGCGGGACGAGTTCGACCCAGTACTTC; CDR3 protein: CASSLAGGTSSTQYF
D gene: TRBD1; clone size: -; CDR3 length: 15; J gene: TRBJ1-1; V gene: TRBV29-1; CDR3 DNA: TGCAGCGTTGAATCGCTATTGACAGGGATAACTGAAGCTTTCTTT; CDR3 protein: CSVESLLTGITEAFF
D gene: -; clone size: few; CDR3 length: 15; J gene: TRBJ2-1; V gene: TRBV6-2/TRBV6-3; CDR3 DNA: TGTGCCAGCAGTTACACCGATCAGCCCTACAATGAGCAGTTCTTC; CDR3 protein: CASSYTDQPYNEQFF
D gene: -; clone size: -; CDR3 length: 16; J gene: TRBJ1-1; V gene: TRBV13; CDR3 DNA: TGTGCCAGCAGCCCGCCAAGACCCGCCCAGAACACTGAAGCTTTCTTT; CDR3 protein: CASSPPRPAQNTEAFF
D gene: -; clone size: -; CDR3 length: 14; J gene: TRBJ1-2; V gene: TRBV6-5; CDR3 DNA: TGTGCCAGCAGTTACTCCAGGGGTTCGGGAGGCTACACCTTC; CDR3 protein: CASSYSRGSGGYTF
D gene: -; clone size: -; CDR3 length: 15; J gene: TRBJ2-5; V gene: TRBV7-7; CDR3 DNA: TGTGCCAGCAGCTTAGTCGGACACTCGCAAGAGACCCAGTACTTC; CDR3 protein: CASSLVGHSQETQYF